A selection of T cell receptor beta chains follows, all from one sample in a study of blood T cell repertoires in COVID-19. Generated by immunoSEQ multiplex PCR, the TCRdb table keeps only in-frame clones and is missing some. This table holds about 60,000 clones, 75% to 90% found once. Sequences were obtained from peripheral blood. The receptors come from a human donor with acute or convalescent COVID-19. The donor label of this sample is uncertain. The CDR3 runs from the conserved cysteine through the conserved F or W.

CDR3aa	v_gene	j_gene
CASSLAGGNPGELFF	TRBV7-9	TRBJ2-2
CASSTRQGATSRTGELFF	TRBV3-1/TRBV3-2	TRBJ2-2
CATSGGFDNSPLHF	TRBV24-1	TRBJ1-6
CASREGTAFNPGGYTF	TRBV5-1	TRBJ1-2
CASRTWANIYGYTF	TRBV27	TRBJ1-2
CASSDDRGALNTEAFF	TRBV5-1	TRBJ1-1
CATSETGRTYGYTF	TRBV24-1	TRBJ1-2
CASSFRGSNTIYF	TRBV5-8	TRBJ1-3
CASTRTGPDTQYF	TRBV28	TRBJ2-3
CASITGGRGYTF	TRBV28	TRBJ1-2
CASSFSETQYF	TRBV12-3/TRBV12-4	TRBJ2-5
CASISDRNQPQHF	TRBV28	TRBJ1-5
CASSMVNYGYTF	TRBV7-9	TRBJ1-2
CASSLAQASEAFF	TRBV3-1/TRBV3-2	TRBJ1-1
CASSNRLAASTDTQYF	TRBV11-3	TRBJ2-3
CASSLVDRGNQPQHF	TRBV7-8	TRBJ1-5
CASSFRGAREPQHF	TRBV27	TRBJ1-5
CASNPGGRPDTQYF	TRBV27	TRBJ2-3
CASSPGQGVDTGELFF	TRBV7-9	TRBJ2-2
CASSLQGSSTDTQYF	TRBV2	TRBJ2-3
CASSLEPMNTEAFF	TRBV2	TRBJ1-1
CASSLDRSNYGYTF	TRBV5-1	TRBJ1-2
CASSPPGLAGSNEQFF	TRBV10-1	TRBJ2-1
CASSQATGNQPQHF	TRBV3-1/TRBV3-2	TRBJ1-5
CASSYSNRGSGNTIYF	TRBV6-6	TRBJ1-3
CASSPPNSQGARGTGELFF	TRBV18	TRBJ2-2
CATSRDRLAGGKKYF	TRBV15	TRBJ2-7
CASSRIDRVTTEAFF	TRBV5-6	TRBJ1-1
CASSFQGGQPQHF	TRBV7-2	TRBJ1-5
CASSQGRGAGGPQMEQFF	TRBV4-2	TRBJ2-1
CASSVGGLGNTIYF	TRBV7-9	TRBJ1-3
CASSLGQLGGEQYF	TRBV5-1	TRBJ2-7
CASTAAVRQGVTEAFF	TRBV21-1	TRBJ1-1